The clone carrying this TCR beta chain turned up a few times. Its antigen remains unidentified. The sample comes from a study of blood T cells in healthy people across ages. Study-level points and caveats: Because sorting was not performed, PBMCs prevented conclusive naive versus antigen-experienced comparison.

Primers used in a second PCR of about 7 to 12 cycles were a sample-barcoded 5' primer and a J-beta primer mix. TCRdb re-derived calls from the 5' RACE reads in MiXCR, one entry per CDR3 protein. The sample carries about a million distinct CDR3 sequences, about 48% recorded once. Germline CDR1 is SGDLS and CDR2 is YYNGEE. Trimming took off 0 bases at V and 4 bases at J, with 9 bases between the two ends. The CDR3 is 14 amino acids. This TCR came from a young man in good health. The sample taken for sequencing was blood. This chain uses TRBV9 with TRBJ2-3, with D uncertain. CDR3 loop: CASSVAASPDTQYF. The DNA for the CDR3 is TGTGCCAGCAGCGTAGCGGCCAGCCCAGATACGCAGTATTTT.